The present entry profiles one T cell receptor beta chain with its context. Its antigen is unknown. This entry comes from a study of T cell responses to AZD1222 COVID-19 vaccine. Study findings and constraints: White British people made up most donors, females outnumbered males, and clonal diversity was possibly underestimated. No day 14 peak samples; only post-peak repertoires were characterized. Spike-specific TCR breadth and depth grew following two AZD1222 doses.

This table comes from immunoSEQ multiplex PCR, and its TCRdb copy is limited to in-frame clones, with some not included. The data contain just over 60,000 clones, more than 70% of them singletons. V was trimmed by 0 bases and J by 6 bases, leaving 14 bases between them. The germline V gene encodes CDR1 MGHRA and CDR2 YSYEKL. The CDR3 is made up of 15 amino acids. The receptor was isolated from an adult in good health. V usage is TRBV4-1 and J usage is TRBJ1-1; no definite D call. The source was peripheral blood, collected on day 0 of AZD1222 vaccination. CDR3: CASSQESTLTAEAFF. The CDR3 DNA reads as TGCGCCAGCAGCCAAGAGAGTACGTTGACGGCTGAAGCTTTCTTT.